Shown below are 12 T cell receptor beta chains from a single sample sequenced in a study of T cell responses to AZD1222 COVID-19 vaccine. Here immunoSEQ multiplex PCR was the method, and the copy in TCRdb shows in-frame clones only, minus some. The sample lists over 60,000 clones; over 75% were seen once. Here the sequenced sample was peripheral blood, taken on day 0 of AZD1222 vaccination. Every receptor here comes from an adult in good health.

The chain uses TRBV29-1 and TRBJ1-1; 8 bases fit TRBD1. CDR3 length: 15 amino acids. J lost 4 bases, V lost 7 bases, and 14 bases had no gene match. The germline V gene encodes CDR1 SQVTM and CDR2 ANQGSEA. DNA for the CDR3: TGCAGCGGGACAGGGTCTACCAAGGGGCGCACTGAAGCTTTCTTT. Protein: CSGTGSTKGRTEAFF.

V and J are TRBV12-2 and TRBJ1-1. TRBV12-2 is classified as a pseudogene. CDR3 size: 15 residues. The CDR3 sequence is CASRLSAYRHAEAFF. The DNA of the CDR3 is TGTGCAAGTCGCTTATCCGCCTACCGGCACGCTGAAGCTTTCTTT.

The CDR3 loop reads CASSQILSNTGELFF. The CDR3 DNA sequence: TGTGCCAGCAGCCAAATACTGTCGAACACCGGGGAGCTGTTTTTT. This chain links TRBV3-1 (or the pseudogene TRBV3-2) with TRBJ2-2; D gene uncertain. The CDR3 extends over 15 amino acids. Germline-derived CDR1 and CDR2 are LGHDT and YNNKEL (reference sequence). V was trimmed by 2 bases and J by 0 bases, leaving 7 bases between them.

In the case of this clone: One end of the junction is discordant with germline, which a read error may explain. The V gene is TRBV6-6, the J gene TRBJ1-1; perhaps TRBD1 as D (6 bases). Germline values: CDR1 MNHNY, CDR2 SVGAGI (reference sequence). The CDR3 totals 13 residues. Here the CDR3 DNA reads TGTGCCAGCAGCATTGACAGGAACTCTGAAGCTTTCTTT. This translates into CASSIDRNSEAFF.

The chain combines TRBV4-3 with TRBJ2-2; D is uncertain. Trimming cost V 0 bases and J 0 bases, with 11 bases left between them. The CDR3 totals 17 residues. Germline V CDR1 and CDR2: LGHNA, YSLEER. CDR3 sequence: CASSQDKPQANTGELFF. Here the CDR3 DNA reads TGCGCCAGCAGCCAAGATAAGCCGCAGGCGAACACCGGGGAGCTGTTTTTT.

The genes are TRBV5-1 and TRBJ1-4; 8 bases match TRBD1. Germline values: CDR1 SGHRS, CDR2 YFSETQ. J was trimmed by 8 bases and V by 1 base; bases with no gene match: 7. This CDR3 is built from 15 residues. The CDR3 spells CASSLMTGVEEKLFF. In DNA form, the CDR3 reads TGCGCCAGCAGCTTGATGACAGGGGTGGAGGAAAAACTGTTTTTT.

This clone showed up just once. V gene TRBV7-2 combines with J gene TRBJ2-7; TRBD1 aligns across 9 bases. The CDR3 consists of 13 residues. The V gene's germline CDR1 is SGHTA and CDR2 FQGNSA. Trimming cost V 8 bases and J 4 bases; bases outside gene matches: 6. CDR3 in DNA: TGTGCCAGCTCCCGGACAGGGGCTTACGAGCAGTACTTC. Translation gives CASSRTGAYEQYF.

This clone was counted a few times. This chain joins TRBV7-2 and TRBJ2-7, with 10 bases fitting TRBD1. V shed 2 bases and J 1 base; nucleotides not matched to a gene: 5. The CDR3 contains 16 residues. The germline V gene encodes CDR1 SGHTA and CDR2 FQGNSA. The CDR3 here is CASSLRTGGRSYEQYF. The CDR3 bases are TGTGCCAGCAGCTTACGGACAGGGGGAAGGTCCTACGAGCAGTACTTC.

The chain uses TRBV5-4 and TRBJ1-2; D possibly corresponds to TRBD1 (6 bases). The CDR3 has 16 amino acids. V was cut by 4 bases and J by 0 bases, with 16 bases left in between. From germline, CDR1 is SGHNT and CDR2 YYREEE (reference sequence). The CDR3 here is CASSGGAGLANYGYTF. The CDR3 nucleotides are TGTGCCAGCAGCGGGGGGGCAGGCCTAGCTAACTATGGCTACACCTTC.

This chain uses TRBV28 with TRBJ2-6, with 8 bases lining up with TRBD2. The V segment lost 4 bases and the J segment 1 base; nucleotides outside the gene matches: 6. This CDR3 is built from 17 residues. Germline loops: CDR1 MDHEN, CDR2 SYDVKM. The CDR3, as DNA: TGTGCCAGCAGTTCCGCGGGGGGTGGATCTGGGGCCAACGTCCTGACTTTC. It is translated as CASSSAGGGSGANVLTF.

The chain uses TRBV7-8 and TRBJ1-1; TRBD1 aligns across 9 bases. The CDR3 loop spans 16 amino acids. The V segment lost 3 bases and the J segment 2 bases; nucleotides outside the gene matches: 7. CDR1 SGHVS and CDR2 FQNEAQ come from the germline V gene. The CDR3 here is CASSLSRDRANTEAFF. The CDR3 nucleotides are TGTGCCAGCAGCTTGTCCCGGGACAGGGCAAACACTGAAGCTTTCTTT.

The genes are TRBV2 and TRBJ1-6; D gene ambiguous. In germline, CDR1 is SNHLY, CDR2 FYNNEI. V shed 2 bases and J shed 14 bases, with 13 bases lying between them. This CDR3 is built from 13 residues. The CDR3 reads CASSEIGDLTLHF. Written as DNA, the CDR3 is TGTGCCAGCAGTGAAATCGGAGATCTCACCCTCCACTTT.